The 32 T cell receptor beta chains presented below share a single source sample, sequenced in a study of blood T cell repertoires in COVID-19. Profiled with immunoSEQ multiplex PCR; TCRdb holds only in-frame clones, not every one. The sample holds fewer than 350,000 clones, 85% seen once. The sequenced sample consisted of PBMCs or T cells enriched from blood (not recorded which). These receptors were taken from a woman aged 45-65 years who had recovered from COVID-19.

The J gene is TRBJ1-1, the V gene TRBV13; weak D call: TRBD1 (5 bases). The CDR3 has 14 residues. The germline gives CDR1 PRHDT, CDR2 FYEKMQ (reference sequence). Trimming stripped 2 bases from V and 5 bases from J, with 12 bases between. In DNA form, the CDR3 reads TGTGCCAGCAGCTTAAACCAGGGAGGGACTGAAGCTTTCTTT. This gives the protein CASSLNQGGTEAFF.

The chain links TRBV18 to TRBJ1-1; 10 bases agree with TRBD1. The CDR3 length is 15 residues. The germline V gene has CDR1 KGHSH and CDR2 LQKENI. J lost 5 bases, V lost 1 base, and 4 bases had no gene match. The CDR3 DNA reads TGTGCCAGCTCACCACTCGGACAGGGGGGGACTGAAGCTTTCTTT. Residues: CASSPLGQGGTEAFF.

This chain connects TRBV7-2 to TRBJ1-3; 9 nucleotides align to TRBD1. The V segment lost 2 bases and the J segment 5 bases; nucleotides outside the gene matches: 4. Germline V gene data show CDR1 as SGHTA and CDR2 as FQGNSA. This CDR3 contains 15 residues. The CDR3 protein is CASSLQGQGRNTIYF. The DNA of the CDR3 is TGTGCCAGCAGCTTACAGGGACAGGGAAGAAACACCATATATTTT.

The J gene is TRBJ2-6, the V gene TRBV3-1 (or the pseudogene TRBV3-2); 9 bases align to TRBD1. CDR3 length: 19 amino acids. V gave up 1 base and J gave up 1 base; unmatched junction bases: 8. Germline V gene sequence: CDR1 LGHDT, CDR2 YNNKEL (reference sequence). The chain's CDR3 is CASSQVIGTGRSGANVLTF. The CDR3 bases are TGTGCCAGCAGCCAAGTCATCGGGACAGGGAGATCTGGGGCCAACGTCCTGACTTTC.

In its sample, this clone was seen once. The same CDR3 arises from other DNA sequences in this sample as well. The gene calls are TRBV11-2 and TRBJ2-7, with D perhaps TRBD2 (5 bases). CDR1 is SGHAT, CDR2 FQNNGV, per germline. This CDR3 contains 12 residues. V lost 1 base and J lost 6, with 7 bases in between. The CDR3 region has the DNA TGTGCCAGCAGCTTAGGACGGGGCGAGCAGTACTTC. This codes for CASSLGRGEQYF.

Comments on this clone: Other DNA sequences in the sample encode the same CDR3. This chain connects TRBV30 to TRBJ2-7; tentatively, D is TRBD1 (6 bases). The length of the CDR3 is 11 residues. Trimming pared 0 bases from V and 7 bases from J, leaving 7 bases between. CDR1 and CDR2 from the germline V gene are GTSNPN and SVGIG (reference sequence). CDR3 DNA: TGTGCCTGGAGTGTAAGGGGGGAGCAGTACTTC. Its protein is CAWSVRGEQYF.

In its sample, this clone was seen a few times. V and J are TRBV11-2 and TRBJ1-1, with D possibly matching TRBD1 (5 bases). The CDR3 runs to 15 residues. With 5 bases removed from V and 4 bases from J, the gap between germline ends came to 17 bases. CDR1 SGHAT and CDR2 FQNNGV come from the germline V gene. The CDR3 reads CASSILRVSGTEAFF. Written as DNA, the CDR3 is TGTGCCAGCAGCATTCTCAGGGTATCGGGCACTGAAGCTTTCTTT.

V usage is TRBV15 and J usage is TRBJ2-5; 16 nucleotides agree with TRBD2. The CDR3 runs to 18 residues. Trimming removed 1 base from V and 5 bases from J; junction bases left unmatched: 7. Germline V gives CDR1 LNHNV, CDR2 YYDKDF (reference sequence). In DNA, the CDR3 is TGTGCCACCAGCAGAGTCGGGACTAGCGGGGGGGCCAAGGAGACCCAGTACTTC. Translating gives CATSRVGTSGGAKETQYF.

This sequence joins TRBV27 and TRBJ2-7, with D possibly TRBD1 on 6 matching bases. Trimming removed 4 bases at V and 7 bases at J, with 17 bases between. Per the germline V gene, CDR1 is MNHEY and CDR2 is SMNVEV (reference sequence). The CDR3 length is 14 residues. The CDR3 bases are TGTGCCAGCAGTTCCCTAGCAGGGGTGGGGGAGCAGTACTTC. It translates to CASSSLAGVGEQYF.

The chain employs TRBV29-1 and TRBJ1-5; no definite D call. Germline V gives CDR1 SQVTM, CDR2 ANQGSEA. V lost 0 bases and J 11 bases, leaving 11 bases between the germline ends. This CDR3 contains 12 residues. The CDR3 spells CSVEDGGGAQHF. The CDR3, as DNA: TGCAGCGTTGAAGATGGAGGTGGGGCCCAGCATTTT.

The gene calls are TRBV18 and TRBJ2-3, with D possibly TRBD1 on 6 matching bases. V lost 3 bases and J 1 base, leaving 11 bases between the germline ends. The CDR3 runs to 15 residues. In germline, CDR1 is KGHSH, CDR2 LQKENI. The CDR3 loop reads CASSPRDIGTDTQYF. CDR3 nucleotides: TGTGCCAGCTCACCGAGGGACATCGGCACAGATACGCAGTATTTT.

This clone was counted only a few times. J is TRBJ1-5 and V is TRBV29-1, with D maybe TRBD1 (5 bases). This CDR3 is built from 13 residues. V gave up 7 bases and J gave up 4 bases, with 14 bases separating them. Germline lookup yields CDR1 SQVTM and CDR2 ANQGSEA. The CDR3 DNA sequence: TGCAGCGCCGCGGAGGGGCCTAATCAGCCCCAGCATTTT. This translates into CSAAEGPNQPQHF.

The V gene is TRBV18, the J gene TRBJ2-7; 11 bases align to TRBD1. Trimming at V came to 6 bases and at J to 5 bases, leaving 9 bases not matched to a gene. The CDR3 sequence is 15 residues long. From germline, CDR1 is KGHSH and CDR2 LQKENI. The CDR3 DNA is TGTGCCAGCTCCCGCCAGGGACAGGGGGTTGACGAGCAGTACTTC. It is translated as CASSRQGQGVDEQYF.

This chain links TRBV9 with TRBJ1-4, with TRBD1 as a possible D gene (5 bases). The CDR3 length is 15 residues. V gave up 2 bases and J gave up 8 bases, with 16 bases separating them. Germline V gives CDR1 SGDLS, CDR2 YYNGEE. The CDR3 DNA reads TGTGCCAGCAGCGTCGGGCAGGGTCCGGACGAAAAACTGTTTTTT. Translation: CASSVGQGPDEKLFF.

This chain links TRBV19 with TRBJ2-1; 11 nucleotides match TRBD2. Germline V gene lookup returns CDR1 LNHDA and CDR2 SQIVND (reference sequence). With V trimmed by 5 bases and J by 0 bases, 6 bases remained unmatched. The CDR3 is 17 amino acids. The CDR3 loop is CASSPLAGGISYNEQFF. CDR3 sequence (DNA): TGTGCCAGTAGTCCCCTAGCGGGAGGAATCTCCTACAATGAGCAGTTCTTC.

The rearrangement joins TRBV19 to TRBJ1-6; TRBD1 agrees at 9 bases. V gave up 9 bases and J gave up 9 bases; unmatched junction bases: 6. There are 13 residues in the CDR3. Germline V lookup: CDR1 LNHDA, CDR2 SQIVND (reference sequence). CDR3 sequence (DNA): TGTGCCAGCAACAGGGGGCAGGGTTCACCCCTCCACTTT. This translates into CASNRGQGSPLHF.

V gene TRBV6-5 combines with J gene TRBJ2-2; D is possibly TRBD1 (6 bases). The CDR3 sequence is 15 residues long. From germline, CDR1 is MNHEY and CDR2 SVGAGI. V dropped 2 bases and J dropped 8 bases, with 15 bases sitting between them. CDR3 in amino acids: CASSYPSQGTGELFF. CDR3 sequence (DNA): TGTGCCAGCAGTTACCCGTCACAGGGAACTGGGGAGCTGTTTTTT.

V gene TRBV24-1 combines with J gene TRBJ2-5, with D possibly TRBD2 on 6 matching bases. The length of the CDR3 is 12 residues. Trimming took 10 bases from V and 5 from J, leaving 13 bases between them. Looked up from germline, CDR1 is KGHDR and CDR2 is SFDVKD. The CDR3 sequence: CATLEGYETQYF. The CDR3, as DNA: TGTGCCACACTGGAGGGCTATGAGACCCAGTACTTC.

This chain's CDR3 is CASSYSNNQPQHF. The DNA of the CDR3 is TGTGCCAGCAGTTACAGTAACAATCAGCCCCAGCATTTT. The chain carries TRBV27 and TRBJ1-5; D is undetermined. CDR3 length: 13 amino acids. Per germline, CDR1 MNHEY and CDR2 SMNVEV (reference sequence). The germline V and J ends were trimmed by 4 bases and 3 bases, with 7 bases remaining between them.

This chain joins TRBV5-4 and TRBJ2-1; D is possibly TRBD2 (7 bases). The CDR3 sequence is 16 residues long. CDR1 is SGHNT and CDR2 is YYREEE in the germline V gene (reference sequence). Trimming cost V 0 bases and J 0 bases, with 10 bases left between them. CDR3 protein: CASSLGGGGSYNEQFF. CDR3 coding DNA: TGTGCCAGCAGCTTGGGGGGAGGGGGCTCCTACAATGAGCAGTTCTTC.

The V and J genes are TRBV19 and TRBJ2-3, with TRBD1 identical over 9 bases. The trim removed 4 bases at V and 4 bases at J, leaving 24 bases unmatched. Per the germline V gene, CDR1 is LNHDA and CDR2 is SQIVND (reference sequence). The CDR3 consists of 21 residues. CDR3 sequence reads: CASSTPPGTGIFPNLPDTQYF. In DNA form, the CDR3 reads TGTGCCAGTAGTACCCCCCCGGGGACAGGGATTTTCCCTAACCTACCAGATACGCAGTATTTT.

This chain joins TRBV30 and TRBJ1-2; 7 bases align to TRBD1. This CDR3 comprises 12 residues. Per the germline V gene, CDR1 is GTSNPN and CDR2 is SVGIG (reference sequence). Trimming cost V 2 bases and J 4 bases; bases outside gene matches: 1. CDR3: CAWSWDSYGYTF. CDR3 nucleotides: TGTGCCTGGAGTTGGGACAGCTATGGCTACACCTTC.

This clone was detected only once. The chain employs TRBV27 and TRBJ2-2; 11 bases align to TRBD1. This CDR3 region has 15 residues. CDR1 is MNHEY and CDR2 is SMNVEV in the germline V gene (reference sequence). Trimming took 6 bases from V and 5 from J; bases not matched to a gene: 5. CDR3 protein: CASRSGTGGTGELFF. The DNA of the CDR3 is TGTGCCAGCAGATCCGGGACAGGGGGAACCGGGGAGCTGTTTTTT.

V gene TRBV5-1 combines with J gene TRBJ1-2; weak D call: TRBD1 (6 bases). The CDR3 has 13 residues. Germline V gene data show CDR1 as SGHRS and CDR2 as YFSETQ. Trimming stripped 4 bases from V and 4 bases from J, with 11 bases between. CDR3: CASSQDRLYGYTF. The DNA of the CDR3 is TGCGCCAGCAGCCAAGACAGGCTCTATGGCTACACCTTC.

This clone was counted a single time. This chain joins TRBV27 and TRBJ2-2; D possibly corresponds to TRBD2 (7 bases). The V gene lost 5 bases and the J gene lost 6 bases, with 19 bases spanning the gap. The germline V gene has CDR1 MNHEY and CDR2 SMNVEV (reference sequence). This CDR3 has 16 residues. Here the CDR3 reads CASSPPGGPGAGELFF. In DNA, the CDR3 is TGTGCCAGCAGTCCCCCGGGAGGCCCAGGGGCCGGGGAGCTGTTTTTT.

The chain couples TRBV13 to TRBJ2-1; 11 bases fit TRBD2. The CDR3 is 14 amino acids. The J segment lost 9 bases and the V segment lost 5 bases, leaving 6 bases of the junction unmatched. Germline values: CDR1 PRHDT, CDR2 FYEKMQ (reference sequence). This chain's CDR3 is CASSLGTSGSEQFF. CDR3 in DNA: TGTGCCAGCAGCCTGGGGACTAGCGGAAGTGAGCAGTTCTTC.

V is TRBV5-8 and J is TRBJ1-2; 7 bases match TRBD1. This CDR3 has 13 amino acids. After removal of 4 bases from V and 4 bases from J, the junction contained 4 bases not matched to a gene. Looked up from germline, CDR1 is SGHTS and CDR2 is YDEGEE. Here the CDR3 DNA reads TGTGCCAGCAGCGAGGACAGGTCCTATGGCTACACCTTC. As protein: CASSEDRSYGYTF.

The chain is built from TRBV2 and TRBJ2-7, with 9 bases matching TRBD1. The length of the CDR3 is 15 residues. From germline, CDR1 is SNHLY and CDR2 FYNNEI. V trimming: 4 bases; J trimming: 4 bases; junction bases outside the gene matches: 8. The CDR3 sequence: CASSARDRANYEQYF. The CDR3 DNA follows: TGTGCCAGCAGTGCGCGGGACAGGGCGAATTACGAGCAGTACTTC.

The chain uses TRBV7-2 and TRBJ2-7; TRBD1 matches 9 bases. The CDR3 is 14 residues long. J lost 3 bases, V lost 3 bases, and 3 bases had no gene match. Germline CDR1 reads SGHTA; CDR2 reads FQGNSA. In DNA, the CDR3 is TGTGCCAGCAGCTTGGGGACAGGGTACTACGAGCAGTACTTC. Protein: CASSLGTGYYEQYF.

This chain links TRBV5-8 with TRBJ2-1; 10 bases agree with TRBD2. Germline-derived CDR1 and CDR2 are SGHTS and YDEGEE. With V trimmed by 1 base and J by 9 bases, 7 bases remained unmatched. The CDR3 extends over 15 amino acids. CDR3 loop: CASSLSEREGLEQFF. CDR3 nucleotides: TGTGCCAGCAGCTTGTCAGAGCGGGAGGGCCTTGAGCAGTTCTTC.

V and J are TRBV5-4 and TRBJ1-4, with 9 positions matching TRBD1. Trimming at V came to 4 bases and at J to 8 bases, leaving 3 bases not matched to a gene. This CDR3 is 13 amino acids long. CDR1 SGHNT and CDR2 YYREEE come from the germline V gene (reference sequence). In DNA, the CDR3 is TGTGCCAGCAGCGGTGGACAGGGGGAAAAACTGTTTTTT. Amino acids: CASSGGQGEKLFF.

V gene TRBV6-2 or TRBV6-3 combines with J gene TRBJ2-7; TRBD2 matches 9 bases. CDR3 length equals 15 residues. The J segment lost 2 bases and the V segment lost 6 bases, leaving 8 bases of the junction unmatched. The germline CDR1 and CDR2 sequences are MNHEY and SVGEGT. CDR3 in amino acids: CASSIPSGTPYEQYF. The CDR3 DNA sequence: TGTGCCAGCAGCATCCCTAGCGGGACCCCCTACGAGCAGTACTTC.